The clone carrying this T cell receptor (beta chain) was counted many times. Its antigen is unidentified. From the 5' RACE reads, TCRdb called clonotypes with MiXCR, one entry per CDR3 protein. The profile covers 230,000 or so distinct CDR3 sequences, with about 3.5% appearing a single time and around a fifth taken by the ten largest. The source of the sample is a study of T cells after yellow fever vaccination. Study-wide points: The CD4 and CD8 compartments had a small share of their clonotypes in common. At 96% for CD4 and approximately 89% for CD8, most primary-vaccination clones showed up again after the booster.

This CDR3 is built from 14 residues. The V end lost 5 bases, the J end lost 10 bases, and 19 bases lay between the germline ends. Germline CDR1 is LGHNA and CDR2 is YNFKEQ. Specimen: PBMCs, collected 15 days after the yellow fever booster vaccination. The V gene is TRBV4-2, the J gene TRBJ2-3; a possible D gene is TRBD1 (5 bases). The source is a man between 18 and 35 years old who received the YFV17D yellow fever vaccine. The CDR3 protein is CASSRGQDSRPQYF. The CDR3 DNA reads as TGTGCCAGCAGCAGAGGCCAAGACAGCCGACCGCAGTATTTT.